The source of this T cell receptor (beta chain) is a study of technical replicates of blood from a few donors. Clones were read by immunoSEQ multiplex PCR, and TCRdb kept only the in-frame ones, dropping some. The sample includes around 68,000 clones, around 92% seen only once; the top ten take 0.35% to 0.4%. Trimming removed 3 bases at V and 0 bases at J, with 14 bases between. This CDR3 is built from 16 residues. Germline-derived CDR1 and CDR2 are MGHRA and YSYEKL. The rearrangement links TRBV4-1 to TRBJ1-1, with D possibly matching TRBD1 (5 bases). This TCR was recovered from a human donor in good health. Some clones in this sample may be carry-over from other donors' samples. The sample comprised T cells isolated from PBMCs. The CDR3 loop reads CASSHPGLLMNTEAFF. The DNA of the CDR3 is TGCGCCAGCAGCCATCCAGGGTTATTGATGAACACTGAAGCTTTCTTT.